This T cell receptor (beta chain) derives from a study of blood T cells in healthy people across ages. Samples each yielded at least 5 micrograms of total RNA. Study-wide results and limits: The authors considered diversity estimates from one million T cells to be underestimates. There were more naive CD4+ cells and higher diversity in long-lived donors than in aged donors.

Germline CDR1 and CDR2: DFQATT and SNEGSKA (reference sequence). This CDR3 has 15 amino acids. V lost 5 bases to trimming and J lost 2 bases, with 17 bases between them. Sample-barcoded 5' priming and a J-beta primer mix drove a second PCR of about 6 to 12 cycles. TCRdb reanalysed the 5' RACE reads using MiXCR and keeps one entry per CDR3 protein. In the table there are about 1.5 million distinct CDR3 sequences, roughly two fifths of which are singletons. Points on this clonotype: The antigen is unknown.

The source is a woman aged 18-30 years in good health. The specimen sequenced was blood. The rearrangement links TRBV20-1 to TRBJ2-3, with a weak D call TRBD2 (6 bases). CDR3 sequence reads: CSAGTPRGNTDTQYF. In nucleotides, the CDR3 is TGCAGTGCTGGAACGCCACGCGGGAACACAGATACGCAGTATTTT.